This T cell receptor (beta chain) was recovered during a study of blood T cells in healthy people across ages. Every sample gave at least 6 micrograms of total RNA when it was extracted. A note on this clonotype: Its specificity is not known. At one end the junction does not follow the germline gene, possibly because of a read error.

General observations from the study: One million T cells yielded diversity estimates that were considered underestimates. It was not possible, with unsorted PBMCs, to conclusively compare naive and antigen-experienced cells. More naive CD4+ cells and higher diversity were found in long-lived than in aged donors.

PCR was performed a second time for about 7 to 11 cycles using a sample-barcoded 5' primer and a J-beta primer mix. TCRdb independently ran MiXCR on the 5' RACE reads; one entry per CDR3 protein. The sample lists about 620,000 distinct CDR3 sequences, roughly 21% occurring once. This CDR3 is 15 amino acids long. Germline assignment: CDR1 LGHDT and CDR2 YNNKEL (reference sequence). This sequence originates from an older man in good health. The chain combines TRBV3-1 with TRBJ2-5, with 11 bases aligning to TRBD2. The sequencing input was blood. The CDR3 DNA reads as TGTGCCAGCAGCCAAGGACTAGCGGGGCAAGAGACCCACTACTTC. This sequence encodes CASSQGLAGQETHYF.